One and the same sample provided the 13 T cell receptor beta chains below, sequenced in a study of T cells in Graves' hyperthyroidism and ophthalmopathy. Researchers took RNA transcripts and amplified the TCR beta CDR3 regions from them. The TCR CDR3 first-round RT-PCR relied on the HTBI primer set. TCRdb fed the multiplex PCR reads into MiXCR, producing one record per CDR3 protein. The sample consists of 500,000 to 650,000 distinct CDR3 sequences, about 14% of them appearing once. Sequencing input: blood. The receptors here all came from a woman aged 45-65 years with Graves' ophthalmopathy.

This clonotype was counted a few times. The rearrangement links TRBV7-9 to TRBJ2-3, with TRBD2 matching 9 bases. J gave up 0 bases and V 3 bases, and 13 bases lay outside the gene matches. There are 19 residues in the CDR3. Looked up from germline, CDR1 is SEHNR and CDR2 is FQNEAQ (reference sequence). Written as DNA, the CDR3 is TGTGCCAGCAGCTTTTGGCAGGGAATAGCGGGAGAAAGCACAGATACGCAGTATTTT. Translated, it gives CASSFWQGIAGESTDTQYF.

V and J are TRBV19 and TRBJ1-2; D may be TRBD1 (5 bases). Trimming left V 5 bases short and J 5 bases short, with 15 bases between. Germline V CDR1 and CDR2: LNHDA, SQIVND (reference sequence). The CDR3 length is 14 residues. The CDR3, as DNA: TGTGCCAGTAGTCCTCAAACGGGGCCTTATGGCTACACCTTC. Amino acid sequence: CASSPQTGPYGYTF.

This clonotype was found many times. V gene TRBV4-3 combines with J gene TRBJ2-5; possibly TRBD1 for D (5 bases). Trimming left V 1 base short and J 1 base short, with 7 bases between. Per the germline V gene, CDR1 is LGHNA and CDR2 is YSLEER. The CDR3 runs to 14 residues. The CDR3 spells CASSQGQFQETQYF. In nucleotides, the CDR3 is TGCGCCAGCAGCCAAGGACAGTTCCAAGAGACCCAGTACTTC.

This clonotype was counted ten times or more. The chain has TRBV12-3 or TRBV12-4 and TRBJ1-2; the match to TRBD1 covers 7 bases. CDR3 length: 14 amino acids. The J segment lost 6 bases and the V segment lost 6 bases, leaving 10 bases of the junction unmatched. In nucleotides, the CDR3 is TGTGCCAGCAGAAGGGACAGTCGAGTTCATGGCTACACCTTC. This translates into CASRRDSRVHGYTF.

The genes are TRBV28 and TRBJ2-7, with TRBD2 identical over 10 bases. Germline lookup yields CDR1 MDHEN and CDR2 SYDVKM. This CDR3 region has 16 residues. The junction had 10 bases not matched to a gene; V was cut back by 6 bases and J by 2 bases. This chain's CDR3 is CASRLAGKREPYEQYF. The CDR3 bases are TGTGCCAGCAGACTAGCGGGAAAAAGGGAACCCTACGAGCAGTACTTC.

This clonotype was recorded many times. CDR3: CASSFFSGRSFEQFF. CDR3 bases: TGTGCCAGCAGTTTTTTTAGCGGGAGGTCTTTTGAGCAGTTCTTC. V usage is TRBV12-3 or TRBV12-4 and J usage is TRBJ2-1, with 10 bases fitting TRBD2. V lost 3 bases to trimming and J lost 9 bases; unmatched junction nucleotides: 8. This CDR3 spans 15 amino acids.

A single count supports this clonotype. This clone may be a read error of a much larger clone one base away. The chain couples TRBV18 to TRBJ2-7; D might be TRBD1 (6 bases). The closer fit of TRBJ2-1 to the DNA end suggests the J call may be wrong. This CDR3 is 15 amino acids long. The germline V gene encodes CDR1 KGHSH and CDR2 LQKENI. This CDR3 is CASSPDRPSSYEQFF. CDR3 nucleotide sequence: TGTGCCAGCTCACCAGACAGGCCATCCTCCTACGAGCAGTTCTTC.

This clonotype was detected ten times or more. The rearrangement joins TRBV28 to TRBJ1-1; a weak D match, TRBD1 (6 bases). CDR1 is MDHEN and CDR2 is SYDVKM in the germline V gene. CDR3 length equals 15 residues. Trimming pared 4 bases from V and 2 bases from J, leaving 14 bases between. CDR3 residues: CASSSPDSENTEAFF. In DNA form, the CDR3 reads TGTGCCAGCAGTTCCCCGGACAGCGAAAACACTGAAGCTTTCTTT.

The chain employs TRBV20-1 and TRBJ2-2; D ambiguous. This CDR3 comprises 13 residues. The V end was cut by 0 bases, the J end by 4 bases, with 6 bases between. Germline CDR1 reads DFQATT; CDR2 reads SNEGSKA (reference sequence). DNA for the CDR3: TGCAGTGCTAGAGATACCGGCACCGGGGAGCTGTTTTTT. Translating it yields CSARDTGTGELFF.

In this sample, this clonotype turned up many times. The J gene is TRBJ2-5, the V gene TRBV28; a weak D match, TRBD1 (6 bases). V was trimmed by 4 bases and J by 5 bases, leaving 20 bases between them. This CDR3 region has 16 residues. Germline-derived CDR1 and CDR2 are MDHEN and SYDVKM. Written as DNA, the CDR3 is TGTGCCAGCAGTTCCGGGACACAAGTCGCTGGGGAGACCCAGTACTTC. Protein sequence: CASSSGTQVAGETQYF.

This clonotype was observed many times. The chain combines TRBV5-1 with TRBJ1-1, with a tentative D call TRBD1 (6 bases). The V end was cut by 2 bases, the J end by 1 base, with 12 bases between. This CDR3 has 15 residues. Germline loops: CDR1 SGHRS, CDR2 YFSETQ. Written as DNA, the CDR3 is TGCGCCAGCAGCTTCGGTTCAGGGGCGAACACTGAAGCTTTCTTT. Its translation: CASSFGSGANTEAFF.

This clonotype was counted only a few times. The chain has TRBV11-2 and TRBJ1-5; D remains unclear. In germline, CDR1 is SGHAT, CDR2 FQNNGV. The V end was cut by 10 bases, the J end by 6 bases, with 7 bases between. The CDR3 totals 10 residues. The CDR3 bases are TGTGCCACCCCTCGTCAGCCCCAGCATTTT. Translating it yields CATPRQPQHF.

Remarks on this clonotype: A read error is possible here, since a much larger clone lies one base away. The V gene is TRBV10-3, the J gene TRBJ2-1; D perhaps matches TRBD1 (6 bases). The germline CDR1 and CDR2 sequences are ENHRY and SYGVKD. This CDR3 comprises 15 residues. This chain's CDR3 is CAVSETSDRYNEQFF. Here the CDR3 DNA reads TGTGCCGTCAGTGAGACCTCGGACAGATACAATGAGCAGTTCTTC.